This is a list of T cell receptor beta chains from one sample in a study of cytomegalovirus exposure and HLA in healthy donors. Data came from immunoSEQ multiplex PCR; TCRdb stores just in-frame clones and leaves some out. The table has over 100,000 clones, 75% to 90% seen once. Source material: PBMCs. All receptors come from a man aged 25-45 years in good health and CMV-seronegative. Both conserved end residues are part of each CDR3. D genes are given only for firm matches. Where a row states a size, it is once, few, many or the class of an expanded clone; other rows omit it.

>TRBV2|TRBJ2-3|once|.|13
TGTGCCACCACTCCAGGGGGCACAGATACGCAGTATTTT
CATTPGGTDTQYF
>TRBV6-5|TRBJ1-2|once|.|13
TGTGCCAGCAGTTACGGGAGGAACTATGGCTACACCTTC
CASSYGRNYGYTF
>TRBV5-1|TRBJ2-7|.|.|14
TGCGCCAGCAGCCAGGGGACCGATGCTACGGTGCAGTACTTC
CASSQGTDATVQYF
>TRBV6-1|TRBJ2-7|.|TRBD2|14
TGTGCCAGCATCGGGGGGGAGGGAGGCTACGAGCAGTACTTC
CASIGGEGGYEQYF
>TRBV5-4|TRBJ2-7|.|TRBD2|15
TGTGCCAGCAGCTTGCCTAGCGGGGCCTCCTACGAGCAGTACTTC
CASSLPSGASYEQYF
>TRBV21-1|TRBJ2-1|few|.|17
TGTGCCAGCACTCTCCAGGCCGGGACAGGGTGCAACAATGAGCAGTTCTTC
CASTLQAGTGCNNEQFF
>TRBV5-1|TRBJ2-7|.|.|14
TGCGCCAGCAGCTTGTGGGGCAGGGACTACGAGCAGTACTTC
CASSLWGRDYEQYF
>TRBV4-1|TRBJ2-3|.|.|17
TGCGCCAGCAGCCAAGGAACTAGCCATTCATTCACAGATACGCAGTATTTT
CASSQGTSHSFTDTQYF
>TRBV18|TRBJ1-2|.|.|13
TGTGCCAGCTCAGGGCAGGCAAACTATGGCTACACCTTC
CASSGQANYGYTF
>TRBV19|TRBJ2-7|.|.|13
TGTGCCAGTAGTATGACCCCAGGGGACGAGCAGTACTTC
CASSMTPGDEQYF
>TRBV2|TRBJ2-5|few|.|14
TGTGCCAGCAGTCCCATGGGGGGGGCAGAGACCCAGTACTTC
CASSPMGGAETQYF
>TRBV6-1|TRBJ2-1|few|.|15
TGTGCCAGCAGTGAATTCCCGACTCAAGGGGATGAGCAGTTCTTC
CASSEFPTQGDEQFF
>TRBV4-2|TRBJ2-1|.|.|13
TGTGCCAGCAGCCAAGAACTGCCCAATGAGCAGTTCTTC
CASSQELPNEQFF
>TRBV29-1|TRBJ2-3|.|TRBD1|14
TGCAGCGTTGAAGGCGGACAGGGAGTAGATACGCAGTATTTT
CSVEGGQGVDTQYF
>TRBV29-1|TRBJ1-3|.|.|14
TGCAGCGTTGAATCAGCAGGCCACGGAAACACCATATATTTT
CSVESAGHGNTIYF
>TRBV27|TRBJ1-2|.|.|13
TGTGCCAGCAGACTGTCCGGGGATAGGGGCTACACCTTC
CASRLSGDRGYTF
>TRBV10-3|TRBJ2-5|.|TRBD2|13
TGTGCCATCAGGGCGGGGGTCCAAGAGACCCAGTACTTC
CAIRAGVQETQYF
>TRBV28|TRBJ1-2|.|.|14
TGTGCCAGCGTGAAAACTAGGGGGAACTATGGCTACACCTTC
CASVKTRGNYGYTF
>TRBV5-1|TRBJ1-6|.|TRBD1|14
TGCGCCAGCAGCTCATCGACAGGGGATTCACCCCTCCACTTT
CASSSSTGDSPLHF
>TRBV7-9|TRBJ2-2|.|.|13
TGTGCCAGCAGCCCAGTTCCGACCGGGGAGCTGTTTTTT
CASSPVPTGELFF
>TRBV19|TRBJ2-5|once|.|13
TGTGCCAGTAGTGTAACCGGGCAAGAGACCCAGTACTTC
CASSVTGQETQYF
>TRBV5-1|TRBJ2-1|.|TRBD2|16
TGCGCCAGCAGCACGGGACTAGCGGGGGGCCCCAATGAGCAGTTCTTC
CASSTGLAGGPNEQFF
>TRBV4-2|TRBJ2-1|.|TRBD2|16
TGTGCCAGCAGCCCTGATAGCGGGGGGCAGTACAATGAGCAGTTCTTC
CASSPDSGGQYNEQFF
>TRBV5-1|TRBJ2-3|.|TRBD2|14
TGCGCCAGCGCCCTAGCGGCGAGCACAGATACGCAGTATTTT
CASALAASTDTQYF
>TRBV2|TRBJ2-4|.|TRBD1|15
TGTGCCAGCAGCTCGGACAGGGCGGCCAAAAACATTCAGTACTTC
CASSSDRAAKNIQYF
>TRBV6-1|TRBJ1-1|.|.|15
TGTGCCTCCCCCCGGGAGGGGCCGGATGGGACTGAAGCTTTCTTT
CASPREGPDGTEAFF
>TRBV5-1|TRBJ1-2|few|.|13
TGCGCCAGCAGCTTGTCGGGAAACTATGGCTACACCTTC
CASSLSGNYGYTF
>TRBV28|TRBJ1-5|.|.|11
TGTGCCAGCAGTCCCGGGAGGTCCCAGCATTTT
CASSPGRSQHF
>TRBV28|TRBJ1-5|.|TRBD1|14
TGTGCCAGCTTGGCCCGGGACAGGGGGAAGCCCCAGCATTTT
CASLARDRGKPQHF
>TRBV6-6|TRBJ2-3|.|TRBD1|14
TGTGCCAGCAGTTTACGAGGGGGCGCAGATACGCAGTATTTT
CASSLRGGADTQYF
>TRBV19|TRBJ2-6|.|.|18
TGTGCCAGTAGTATTGAGGACACTCCTTTCTCTGGGGCCAACGTCCTGACTTTC
CASSIEDTPFSGANVLTF
>TRBV9|TRBJ1-2|few|TRBD1|16
TGTGCCAGCAGCGTAGGATGGGACAGAGGAAACTATGGCTACACCTTC
CASSVGWDRGNYGYTF
>TRBV7-7|TRBJ2-3|.|TRBD2|15
TGTGCCAGCAGCTTAGCGGAGGGACTAACAGATACGCAGTATTTT
CASSLAEGLTDTQYF
>TRBV5-1|TRBJ2-2|.|TRBD1|16
TGCGCCAGCAGCTTGGCGACAGGGGTAGGAACCGGGGAGCTGTTTTTT
CASSLATGVGTGELFF
>TRBV7-9|TRBJ1-1|.|.|14
TGTGCCAGCAGCCTTCTACCGGGAAACCCTGAAGCTTTCTTT
CASSLLPGNPEAFF
>TRBV9|TRBJ1-2|.|.|14
TGTGCCAGCAGCGTAGGTTCTTCCAACTATGGCTACACCTTC
CASSVGSSNYGYTF
>TRBV6-5|TRBJ1-2|.|.|15
TGTGCCACCACCAGGGGCCCAAACTCGGACTATGGCTACACCTTC
CATTRGPNSDYGYTF
>TRBV27|TRBJ2-3|once|TRBD2|16
TGTGCCAGCAGTTTATGGCCCGGGGGGGGCTCAAATACGCAGTATTTT
CASSLWPGGGSNTQYF
>TRBV11-2|TRBJ1-1|.|TRBD1|12
TGTGCCAGCAGCCAGGGGACAGTTGAAGCTTTCTTT
CASSQGTVEAFF
>TRBV5-1|TRBJ2-5|.|TRBD1|17
TGCGCCAGCAGCTTGGAAAGCGCAGGGGGCGCCCAAGAGACCCAGTACTTC
CASSLESAGGAQETQYF
>TRBV5-4|TRBJ2-4|.|.|16
TGTGCCAGCACTCAGTCCGGGATCTTAGCCAAAAACAGTCAGTACTTC
CASTQSGILAKNSQYF
>TRBV11-2|TRBJ1-5|.|.|14
TGTGCCAGCAGCCGAGGAAAGGGGAATCAGCCCCAGCATTTT
CASSRGKGNQPQHF
>TRBV30|TRBJ1-2|.|.|14
TGTGCCTGGACACCAGGTGAAGGGGGAAGCGGCTACACCTTC
CAWTPGEGGSGYTF
>TRBV5-1|TRBJ1-2|.|TRBD1|14
TGCGCCAGCAGCCACAATACCGGGACAGGGCATTACACCTTC
CASSHNTGTGHYTF
>TRBV19|TRBJ2-7|.|.|14
TGTGCCAGTAGTGGATGGGGCAGAACCTACGAGCAGTACTTC
CASSGWGRTYEQYF
>TRBV5-1|TRBJ2-7|.|.|15
TGCGCCAGCAGCTTGGGTCGGGGTCGGGGAGGCGAGCAGTACTTC
CASSLGRGRGGEQYF
>TRBV14|TRBJ2-7|.|TRBD1|14
TGTGCCAGCAGCCCGGACAGGCGAGGGCTCGAGCAGTACTTC
CASSPDRRGLEQYF
>TRBV6-5|TRBJ1-4|.|.|15
TGTGCCAGCACTAAAGGAGGGGTGTTGCGTGAAAAACTGTTTTTT
CASTKGGVLREKLFF
>TRBV9|TRBJ1-4|.|.|15
TGTGCCAGCAGCGTAGGTCAGGGGCCAAATGAAAAACTGTTTTTT
CASSVGQGPNEKLFF
>TRBV19|TRBJ2-3|few|TRBD2|15
TGTGCCAGTAGTATAGGCGGGGGGTGGTCAGATACGCAGTATTTT
CASSIGGGWSDTQYF